This T cell receptor (beta chain) was recovered during a study of shared clonotypes between healthy human individuals. Overall study results and limits: Against clonotypes common to all four donors, non-shared ones had lower generation probabilities. For naive CD4 cells, roughly 5% of clonotypes were shared across a handful of donors.

Source study methods: Filtering differed because ImmunoSEQ produced junction-only sequences that carried no quality scores. Assay: immunoSEQ multiplex PCR; the TCRdb copy retains only in-frame clones and omits some. That table furnishes V, J and clone size, whereas the DNA furnished D and trimming. The sample has about 710,000 clones, about 80% seen once. V shed 4 bases and J shed 0 bases, with 21 bases lying between them. Per germline, CDR1 SGHVS and CDR2 FQNEAQ. The CDR3 has 18 amino acids. This clone occurred many times. Its antigen remains unknown. Memory CD4+ cells were the fraction left after CD45RA+ naive selection.

Sequenced material: memory CD4+ T cells sorted from blood. Subset of the sample: CD45RA-negative fraction. The chain joins TRBV7-8 to TRBJ1-1; D unclear. The TCR originated in a woman between 25 and 40 years old in good health. In nucleotides, the CDR3 is TGTGCCAGCAGCTACTCGAAGGCCCCGCCCGAAATGAACACTGAAGCTTTCTTT. This sequence encodes CASSYSKAPPEMNTEAFF.